This T cell receptor beta chain was sequenced in a study of Graves' ophthalmopathy and Graves' hyperthyroidism. Study conclusions and caveats: Between ophthalmopathy and stable hyperthyroidism, a 13-signature model drew a separation with about 88% sensitivity and about 81% specificity.

Amplification from RNA transcripts yielded the TCR beta CDR3 regions. In the first round, RT-PCR was carried out with HTBI primers, and a multiplex PCR formed the second round. A single record per CDR3 protein comes from TCRdb applying MiXCR to the multiplex PCR reads. The data hold hundreds of thousands of distinct CDR3 sequences, with 40% observed a single time. As regards this clonotype: The antigen is not known.

This CDR3 region has 14 residues. The ends lost 6 bases at V and 5 bases at J; junction bases unmatched: 9. The V gene is TRBV12-3 or TRBV12-4, the J gene TRBJ1-1; 7 positions agree with TRBD1. The specimen sequenced was peripheral blood. The TCR comes from an adult man with Graves' ophthalmopathy. This CDR3 is CASSIDRDQTEAFF. The CDR3 DNA reads as TGTGCCAGCAGCATCGACAGGGATCAGACTGAAGCTTTCTTT.